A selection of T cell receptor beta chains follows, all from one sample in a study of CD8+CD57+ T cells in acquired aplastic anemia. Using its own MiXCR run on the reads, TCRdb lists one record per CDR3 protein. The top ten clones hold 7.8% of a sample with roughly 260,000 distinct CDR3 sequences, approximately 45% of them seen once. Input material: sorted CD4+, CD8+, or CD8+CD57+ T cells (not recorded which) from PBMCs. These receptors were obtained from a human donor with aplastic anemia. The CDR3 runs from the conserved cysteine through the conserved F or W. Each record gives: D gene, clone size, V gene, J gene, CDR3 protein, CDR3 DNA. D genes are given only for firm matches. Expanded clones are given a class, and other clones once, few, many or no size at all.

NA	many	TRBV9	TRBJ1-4	CASSVQGATNEKLFF	TGTGCCAGCAGCGTACAGGGTGCAACTAATGAAAAACTGTTTTTT
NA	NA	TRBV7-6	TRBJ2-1	CASSGPILGEQFF	TGTGCCAGCAGCGGCCCGATCCTGGGTGAGCAGTTCTTC
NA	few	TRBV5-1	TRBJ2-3	CASSLGRGRTSTDTQYF	TGCGCCAGCAGCTTGGGGAGGGGCCGAACTAGCACAGATACGCAGTATTTT
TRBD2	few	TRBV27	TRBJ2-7	CASSLRTSGSTHEQYF	TGTGCCAGCAGTTTACGGACTAGCGGGAGTACCCACGAGCAGTACTTC
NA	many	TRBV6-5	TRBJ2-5	CASSYSGARQETQYF	TGTGCCAGCAGTTATTCAGGGGCACGCCAAGAGACCCAGTACTTC
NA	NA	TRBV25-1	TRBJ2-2	CASSEGVGVDTGELFF	TGTGCCAGCAGTGAAGGGGTGGGTGTGGACACCGGGGAGCTGTTTTTT
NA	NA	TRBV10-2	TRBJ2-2	CASSESRDTGELFF	TGCGCCAGCAGTGAGTCGCGGGACACCGGGGAGCTGTTTTTT
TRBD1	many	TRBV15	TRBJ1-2	CATSSNRGSNYGYTF	TGTGCCACCAGCAGTAACAGGGGTAGTAACTATGGCTACACCTTC
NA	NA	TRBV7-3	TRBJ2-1	CASSSSGKGNEQFF	TGTGCCAGCAGCTCTTCAGGGAAAGGCAATGAGCAGTTCTTC
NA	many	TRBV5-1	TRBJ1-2	CASSSGTWTDGYGYTF	TGCGCCAGCAGCTCGGGAACTTGGACGGACGGCTATGGCTACACCTTC
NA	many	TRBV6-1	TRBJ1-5	CASRTRPEDQPQHF	TGTGCCAGCAGAACGCGACCTGAGGATCAGCCCCAGCATTTT
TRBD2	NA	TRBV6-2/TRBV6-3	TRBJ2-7	CASRTSTSGGAYEQYF	TGTGCCAGCAGGACGTCCACTAGCGGGGGGGCTTACGAGCAGTACTTC
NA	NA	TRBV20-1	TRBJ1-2	CSAREAGGSNYGYTF	TGCAGTGCACGTGAAGCGGGAGGATCTAACTATGGCTACACCTTC
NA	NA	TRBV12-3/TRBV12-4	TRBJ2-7	CASSLGWELGGSYEQYF	TGTGCCAGCAGTTTAGGGTGGGAACTCGGGGGCTCCTACGAGCAGTACTTC
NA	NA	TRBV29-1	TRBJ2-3	CSVGRLSTDTQYF	TGCAGCGTTGGAAGACTCAGCACAGATACGCAGTATTTT
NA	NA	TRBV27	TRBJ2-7	CASSSLRGMDEQYF	TGTGCCAGCAGTTCCCTCAGGGGAATGGACGAGCAGTACTTC
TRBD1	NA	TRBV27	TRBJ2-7	CASTLTGTASSYEQYF	TGTGCCAGCACCCTTACCGGGACAGCGAGCTCCTACGAGCAGTACTTC
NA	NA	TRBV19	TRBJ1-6	CASSIVQGSSSPLHF	TGTGCCAGTAGTATTGTGCAGGGAAGTAGTTCACCCCTCCACTTT
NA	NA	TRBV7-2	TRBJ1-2	CASSLARGGAGYTF	TGTGCCAGCAGCTTAGCGCGTGGGGGCGCTGGCTACACCTTC
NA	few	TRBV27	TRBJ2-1	CASSLSTYNEQFF	TGTGCCAGCAGTTTATCGACGTACAATGAGCAGTTCTTC
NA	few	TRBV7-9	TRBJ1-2	CASSLYVGGADYGYTF	TGTGCCAGCAGCTTGTATGTCGGCGGGGCGGACTATGGCTACACCTTC
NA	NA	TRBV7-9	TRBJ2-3	CASSLTSWDTQYF	TGTGCCAGCAGCTTAACTAGTTGGGATACGCAGTATTTT
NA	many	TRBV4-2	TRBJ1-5	CASSPFGVGSTDQPQHF	TGTGCCAGCAGCCCGTTTGGGGTAGGATCCACTGATCAGCCCCAGCATTTT
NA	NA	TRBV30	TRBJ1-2	CAWSDQGFGYTF	TGTGCCTGGAGTGACCAGGGGTTTGGCTACACCTTC
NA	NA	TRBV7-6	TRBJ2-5	CASGPGETQYF	TGTGCCAGCGGCCCTGGTGAGACCCAGTACTTT
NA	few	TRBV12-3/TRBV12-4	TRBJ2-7	CASSYPGDFRIRYEQYF	TGTGCCAGCAGTTACCCTGGGGATTTCCGGATTCGCTACGAGCAGTACTTC
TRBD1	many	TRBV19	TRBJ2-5	CASSPGTGGRETQYF	TGTGCCAGTAGTCCCGGGACAGGGGGACGCGAGACCCAGTACTTC
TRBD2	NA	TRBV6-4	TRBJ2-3	CASSVTSGGTDTQYF	TGTGCCAGCAGTGTGACTAGCGGGGGAACAGATACGCAGTATTTT
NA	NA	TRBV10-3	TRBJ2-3	CASSHKAERTDTQYF	TGTGCCAGCAGTCATAAAGCGGAGAGAACAGATACGCAGTATTTT
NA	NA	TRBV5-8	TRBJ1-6	CASSLASPPNSPLHF	TGTGCCAGCAGCTTGGCCAGCCCCCCTAATTCACCCCTCCACTTT
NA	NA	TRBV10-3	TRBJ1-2	CAISESDITGYTF	TGTGCCATCAGTGAGTCGGACATTACAGGCTACACCTTC
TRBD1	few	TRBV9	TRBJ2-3	CASSVGGTGDTQYF	TGTGCCAGCAGCGTAGGGGGGACAGGGGATACGCAGTATTTT
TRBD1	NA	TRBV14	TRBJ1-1	CASSQELPRDRYNSPEAFF	TGTGCCAGCAGCCAAGAGCTCCCCCGGGACAGGTATAACTCTCCTGAAGCTTTCTTT
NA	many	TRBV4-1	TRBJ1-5	CASSQEWQSNQPQHF	TGCGCCAGCAGCCAAGAATGGCAGAGCAATCAGCCCCAGCATTTT
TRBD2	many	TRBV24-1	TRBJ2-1	CATSDLAGGGLNEQFF	TGTGCCACCAGTGATTTGGCGGGAGGGGGGCTAAATGAGCAGTTCTTC
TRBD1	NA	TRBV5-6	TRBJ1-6	CASSDGTESYNSPLHF	TGTGCCAGCAGCGACGGGACAGAGTCTTATAATTCACCCCTCCACTTT
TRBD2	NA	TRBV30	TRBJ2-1	CAWVGRSGRSQFF	TGTGCCTGGGTGGGACGTAGCGGGAGGTCGCAGTTCTTC
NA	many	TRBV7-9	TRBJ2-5	CASSLVGGETQYF	TGTGCCAGCAGCTTAGTTGGTGGAGAGACCCAGTACTTC
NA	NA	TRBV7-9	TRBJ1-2	CASSSKYNYGYTF	TGTGCCAGCAGCTCCAAGTACAACTATGGCTACACCTTC
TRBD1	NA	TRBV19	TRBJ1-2	CASTPQGFYGYTF	TGTGCCAGTACTCCACAGGGGTTCTATGGCTACACCTTC
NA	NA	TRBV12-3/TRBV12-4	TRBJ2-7	CASSVAAGSGEQYF	TGTGCCAGCAGTGTAGCGGCCGGTTCGGGCGAGCAGTACTTC
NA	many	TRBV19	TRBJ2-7	CASSILPGHRYEQYF	TGTGCCAGTAGTATTCTACCGGGACATCGCTACGAGCAGTACTTC